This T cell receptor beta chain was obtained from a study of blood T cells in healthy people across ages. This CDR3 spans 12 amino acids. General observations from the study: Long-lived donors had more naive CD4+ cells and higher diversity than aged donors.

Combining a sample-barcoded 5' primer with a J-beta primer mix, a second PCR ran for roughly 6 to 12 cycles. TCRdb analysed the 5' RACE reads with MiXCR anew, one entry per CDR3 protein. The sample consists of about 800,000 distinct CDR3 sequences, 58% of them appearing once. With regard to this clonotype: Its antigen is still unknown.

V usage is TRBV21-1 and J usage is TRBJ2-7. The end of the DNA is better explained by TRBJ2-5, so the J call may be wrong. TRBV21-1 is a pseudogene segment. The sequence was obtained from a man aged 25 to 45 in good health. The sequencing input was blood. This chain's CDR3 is CASSSRCETQYF. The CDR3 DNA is TGTGCCAGCAGCTCAAGGTGTGAGACCCAGTACTTC.